These 30 T cell receptor beta chains were sequenced from one sample in a study of early T cells in non-severe SARS-CoV-2 infection. TCRdb independently ran MiXCR on the 5' RACE reads; one entry per CDR3 protein. The sample carries under 30,000 distinct CDR3 sequences, 5.5% recorded once. The sequencing input was whole blood. These receptors all come from an adult who was a healthcare worker with PCR-confirmed SARS-CoV-2 infection or an uninfected control (not recorded which).

This chain uses TRBV3-1 with TRBJ2-2; the D is unclear. Germline V gene data show CDR1 as LGHDT and CDR2 as YNNKEL (reference sequence). V lost 3 bases, J lost 2 bases, and 10 bases lay in between. The CDR3 is made up of 15 amino acids. The DNA for the CDR3 is TGTGCCAGCAGCCAGTGGCAGTCTAACACCGGGGAGCTGTTTTTT. It is translated as CASSQWQSNTGELFF.

This clonotype came up many times. The V and J genes are TRBV7-2 and TRBJ1-1, with TRBD1 as a possible D gene (5 bases). The germline V gene encodes CDR1 SGHTA and CDR2 FQGNSA. The CDR3 is made up of 13 amino acids. V was clipped by 5 bases and J by 4 bases, with 11 bases between them. The CDR3 here is CASSLQDPTEAFF. The DNA for the CDR3 is TGTGCCAGCAGCCTACAGGACCCCACTGAAGCTTTCTTT.

This clonotype has at least ten counts. V and J are TRBV4-3 and TRBJ2-7; 10 bases line up with TRBD2. This CDR3 contains 18 residues. CDR1 is LGHNA and CDR2 is YSLEER in the germline V gene. V dropped 1 base and J dropped 2; count of bases not matched to a gene: 11. The CDR3 bases are TGCGCCAGCAGCCAAGCTGCTCAACTAGCGGGGCCAACCTACGAGCAGTACTTC. Its protein product is CASSQAAQLAGPTYEQYF.

V gene TRBV7-6 combines with J gene TRBJ2-5; 10 positions match TRBD2. There are 17 residues in the CDR3. Germline V gene data show CDR1 as SGHVS and CDR2 as FNYEAQ. V shed 0 bases and J 3 bases; nucleotides not matched to a gene: 7. CDR3 loop: CASSLAKGLAGEETQYF. The CDR3 DNA reads as TGTGCCAGCAGCTTAGCGAAAGGGCTAGCGGGGGAAGAGACCCAGTACTTC.

This clonotype is medium-sized by share. The chain has TRBV4-1 and TRBJ2-1; 8 bases are shared with TRBD1. CDR1 is MGHRA, CDR2 YSYEKL, per germline. J gave up 8 bases and V 3 bases, and 12 bases lay outside the gene matches. The CDR3 is made up of 16 amino acids. Written as DNA, the CDR3 is TGCGCCAGCAGCCAGGCCGGGACAGGCACTAGGGATGAGCAGTTCTTC. Its protein product is CASSQAGTGTRDEQFF.

The chain is built from TRBV20-1 and TRBJ2-3; 9 nucleotides match TRBD1. The CDR3 has 15 amino acids. The germline V gene encodes CDR1 DFQATT and CDR2 SNEGSKA (reference sequence). J was trimmed by 5 bases and V by 0 bases; bases with no gene match: 6. The CDR3 region is CSARDPGQGIDTQYF. The DNA for the CDR3 is TGCAGTGCTAGAGATCCCGGACAGGGGATAGATACGCAGTATTTT.

CDR3 protein: CASSSSGGRTGELFF. As DNA, the CDR3 is TGTGCCAGCAGCTCCAGCGGGGGGCGCACCGGGGAGCTGTTTTTT. The chain carries TRBV7-6 and TRBJ2-2, with TRBD2 matching 9 bases. The CDR3 is 15 amino acids. V dropped 4 bases and J dropped 4; count of bases not matched to a gene: 4. In germline, CDR1 is SGHVS, CDR2 FNYEAQ.

There are many counts of this clonotype. This chain links TRBV12-3 or TRBV12-4 with TRBJ2-7; D call uncertain. The V end lost 5 bases, the J end lost 1 base, and 6 bases lay between the germline ends. CDR3 length: 12 amino acids. CDR3 sequence: CASSRESYEQYF. The CDR3 DNA reads as TGTGCCAGCAGTCGTGAATCCTACGAGCAGTACTTC.

The table lists this clonotype with many counts. The chain combines TRBV7-2 with TRBJ2-7, with 10 bases matching TRBD1. This CDR3 comprises 14 residues. CDR1 and CDR2 (germline): SGHTA, FQGNSA. Losses at the gene ends were 5 bases for V and 0 bases for J; bases not matched to a gene: 1. CDR3 in amino acids: CASSRDRGSYEQYF. The CDR3 DNA follows: TGTGCCAGCAGCAGGGACAGGGGCTCCTACGAGCAGTACTTC.

This clonotype was observed at least ten times. The chain joins TRBV7-9 to TRBJ2-1; tentative D call: TRBD1 (5 bases). Trimming removed 5 bases at V and 10 bases at J, with 9 bases between. This CDR3 comprises 11 residues. The germline CDR1 and CDR2 sequences are SEHNR and FQNEAQ (reference sequence). The CDR3 spells CASSPDTEQFF. CDR3 DNA: TGTGCCAGCAGCCCGGACACCGAGCAGTTCTTC.

This clonotype was detected ten times or more. The DNA for the CDR3 is TGCGCCAGCAGCACAACAGGGGTGGGCACCGGGGAGCTGTTTTTT. It yields the protein CASSTTGVGTGELFF. V gene TRBV4-1 combines with J gene TRBJ2-2, with 7 bases identical to TRBD1. The trim removed 5 bases at V and 4 bases at J, leaving 7 bases unmatched. Germline CDR1 MGHRA, CDR2 YSYEKL. The CDR3 loop spans 15 amino acids.

This clonotype rates as medium-sized. The chain links TRBV25-1 to TRBJ1-1; TRBD1 matches at 12 bases. The CDR3 is 16 amino acids. Germline CDR1 reads MGHDK; CDR2 reads SYGVNS. With V trimmed by 3 bases and J by 5 bases, 7 bases remained unmatched. CDR3 amino acids: CASSDYPGQGATEAFF. The CDR3 coding sequence is TGTGCCAGCAGTGATTACCCGGGACAGGGGGCGACTGAAGCTTTCTTT.

V and J are TRBV20-1 and TRBJ2-1; 9 nucleotides agree with TRBD1. The CDR3 is made up of 12 amino acids. The J segment lost 9 bases and the V segment lost 6 bases, leaving 6 bases of the junction unmatched. CDR1 DFQATT and CDR2 SNEGSKA come from the germline V gene (reference sequence). The CDR3, as DNA: TGCAGTGCAACACAGGGGGCCGGTGAGCAGTTCTTC. Residues: CSATQGAGEQFF.

This clonotype appeared many times. The CDR3 loop reads CASWSLGRETQYF. Written as DNA, the CDR3 is TGTGCCAGCTGGTCGCTGGGGAGAGAGACCCAGTACTTC. The rearrangement joins TRBV28 to TRBJ2-5; perhaps TRBD2 as D (5 bases). Per germline, CDR1 MDHEN and CDR2 SYDVKM. Trimming removed 8 bases from V and 4 bases from J, with 14 bases in between. This CDR3 region has 13 residues.

Many counts were recorded for this clonotype. The chain links TRBV5-1 to TRBJ2-7; 11 nucleotides match TRBD2. The CDR3 covers 15 residues. Germline V gene sequence: CDR1 SGHRS, CDR2 YFSETQ. J gave up 3 bases and V 4 bases, and 6 bases lay outside the gene matches. As DNA, the CDR3 is TGCGCCAGCAGCGACCGACTAGCGGGGAGCTACGAGCAGTACTTC. Translating gives CASSDRLAGSYEQYF.

A few counts support this clonotype. This chain joins TRBV11-2 and TRBJ2-6; D is uncertain. Germline CDR1 reads SGHAT; CDR2 reads FQNNGV. Trimming removed 8 bases at V and 0 bases at J, with 5 bases between. This CDR3 has 13 residues. As DNA, the CDR3 is TGTGCCAGCGGGATCTCTGGGGCCAACGTCCTGACTTTC. Translation: CASGISGANVLTF.

In the case of this clonotype: This may be a read error: a much more frequent sequence differs by one nucleotide. The chain combines TRBV19 with TRBJ2-2; a weak D match, TRBD2 (5 bases). CDR3 length: 14 residues. Germline V gene data show CDR1 as LNHDA and CDR2 as SQIVND (reference sequence). V shed 4 bases and J shed 5 bases, with 11 bases lying between them. CDR3 DNA sequence: TGTGCCAGTAGTAGAGGGTCGAGGACCGGGGAGCTGTTTTTT. Its protein product is CASSRGSRTGELFF. The entire variable domain, with the rest obtained from reference TRBV19 and TRBJ2-2, is as follows: DGGITQSPKYLFRKEGQNVTLSCEQNLNHDAMYWYRQDPGQGLRLIYYSQIVNDFQKGDIAEGYSVSREKKESFPLTVTSAQKNPTAFYLCASSRGSRTGELFFGEGSRLTVL.

The sample holds many counts of this clonotype. The chain is built from TRBV10-2 and TRBJ2-1, with 7 bases aligning to TRBD1. After removal of 4 bases from V and 1 base from J, the junction contained 4 bases not matched to a gene. The germline CDR1 and CDR2 sequences are WSHSY and SAAADI. The CDR3 runs 15 residues. Here the CDR3 reads CASSALRGSYNEQFF. The CDR3 DNA reads as TGCGCCAGCAGTGCCCTCAGGGGGTCCTACAATGAGCAGTTCTTC.

V and J are TRBV18 and TRBJ2-7; 7 nucleotides agree with TRBD1. The CDR3 has 12 amino acids. Germline CDR1 and CDR2: KGHSH and LQKENI. The J segment lost 6 bases and the V segment lost 6 bases, leaving 5 bases of the junction unmatched. The CDR3 bases are TGTGCCAGCTCCCTAGACAGGGTCGAGCAGTACTTC. Residues: CASSLDRVEQYF. Supplemented by reference TRBV18 and TRBJ2-7, the full variable domain reads NAGVMQNPRHLVRRRGQEARLRCSPMKGHSHVYWYRQLPEEGLKFMVYLQKENIIDESGMPKERFSAEFPKEGPSILRIQQVVRGDSAAYFCASSLDRVEQYFGPGTRLTVT.

This clonotype was seen more than once but under ten times. The chain recombines TRBV28 with TRBJ1-2, with 10 bases lining up with TRBD1. The CDR3 covers 15 residues. The V segment lost 3 bases and the J segment 4 bases; nucleotides outside the gene matches: 5. Looked up from germline, CDR1 is MDHEN and CDR2 is SYDVKM. The CDR3 region is CASSFPGQGLYGYTF. The CDR3 nucleotides are TGTGCCAGCAGTTTTCCGGGACAGGGGCTCTATGGCTACACCTTC.

The chain recombines TRBV6-2 or TRBV6-3 with TRBJ2-2; D call uncertain. V was cut by 4 bases and J by 9 bases, with 6 bases left in between. The CDR3 has 11 amino acids. CDR1 and CDR2 (germline): MNHEY, SVGEGT. In DNA, the CDR3 is TGTGCCAGCAGTTTCGGCTGGGAGCTGTTTTTT. Encoded protein: CASSFGWELFF.

This clonotype was counted ten times or more. The chain links TRBV7-6 to TRBJ2-5; 7 bases agree with TRBD1. V gave up 5 bases and J gave up 2 bases; unmatched junction bases: 11. Germline V gives CDR1 SGHVS, CDR2 FNYEAQ. The CDR3 loop spans 16 amino acids. The CDR3 sequence: CASSPQTRGQQETQYF. CDR3 DNA sequence: TGTGCCAGCAGCCCGCAAACGAGGGGACAGCAAGAGACCCAGTACTTC. The whole variable domain, filled in from reference TRBV7-6 and TRBJ2-5, reads GAGVSQSPRYKVTKRGQDVALRCDPISGHVSLYWYRQALGQGPEFLTYFNYEAQQDKSGLPNDRFSAERPEGSISTLTIQRTEQRDSAMYRCASSPQTRGQQETQYFGPGTRLLVL.

This clonotype came up many times. The chain joins TRBV6-5 to TRBJ1-1; D remains unclear. CDR3 length: 14 residues. Germline loops: CDR1 MNHEY, CDR2 SVGAGI. The V gene lost 0 bases and the J gene lost 4 bases, with 9 bases spanning the gap. CDR3: CASSYSGVATEAFF. The CDR3 DNA sequence: TGTGCCAGCAGTTACTCTGGAGTAGCCACTGAAGCTTTCTTT.

There are many counts of this clonotype. The chain uses TRBV6-1 and TRBJ1-2; 9 bases fit TRBD1. The length of the CDR3 is 17 residues. The ends lost 2 bases at V and 0 bases at J; junction bases unmatched: 7. Germline CDR1 is MNHNS and CDR2 is SASEGT. CDR3 bases: TGTGCCAGCAGTGAATGGGGACAGGGAGTAGCTAACTATGGCTACACCTTC. This sequence encodes CASSEWGQGVANYGYTF.

This clonotype was found many times. This sequence joins TRBV29-1 and TRBJ2-2, with 9 bases matching TRBD1. The V and J ends lost 4 bases and 3 bases, in that order; junction bases with no gene match: 3. The V gene's germline CDR1 is SQVTM and CDR2 ANQGSEA. There are 14 residues in the CDR3. CDR3 residues: CSVGRTGDTGELFF. CDR3 nucleotide sequence: TGCAGCGTTGGTAGGACAGGGGACACCGGGGAGCTGTTTTTT.

This chain connects TRBV5-1 to TRBJ2-1, with unresolved D. Deletions cut 3 bases from V and 7 bases from J, with 5 bases between. The germline V gene encodes CDR1 SGHRS and CDR2 YFSETQ. The CDR3 spans 11 residues. The DNA for the CDR3 is TGCGCCAGCAGCTCGGGTAATGAGCAGTTCTTC. Protein: CASSSGNEQFF.

Concerning this clonotype itself: Given a much more abundant clone one base away, this may be a read error. The chain carries TRBV3-1 and TRBJ1-6, with D perhaps matching TRBD1 (6 bases). The germline V gene has CDR1 LGHDT and CDR2 YNNKEL (reference sequence). The CDR3 is 13 amino acids. Written as DNA, the CDR3 is TGTGTCAGCAGCCCGACAGGTAATTCACCCCTCCACTTT. This sequence encodes CVSSPTGNSPLHF.

This clonotype has ten or more counts. The chain carries TRBV20-1 and TRBJ1-6; possible D gene TRBD1, 5 bases. CDR3 length: 17 amino acids. Germline V gives CDR1 DFQATT, CDR2 SNEGSKA (reference sequence). Between the trimmed V and J ends, which lost 5 bases and 0 bases, there was a span of 17 bases. The chain's CDR3 is CSAGRTGTVSYNSPLHF. CDR3 DNA sequence: TGCAGTGCTGGGAGGACTGGGACGGTCTCCTATAATTCACCCCTCCACTTT.

The V call is TRBV6-5, the J call TRBJ1-5; TRBD1 might be the D (5 bases). Trimming stripped 8 bases from V and 2 bases from J, with 10 bases between. The CDR3 totals 13 residues. Per the germline V gene, CDR1 is MNHEY and CDR2 is SVGAGI. CDR3 residues: CASSGRGNQPQHF. CDR3 bases: TGTGCCAGCTCGGGCAGGGGCAATCAGCCCCAGCATTTT.

This clonotype was counted ten times or more. The rearrangement uses TRBV20-1 and TRBJ1-5; 7 nucleotides line up with TRBD1. This CDR3 region has 15 residues. V trimming: 0 bases; J trimming: 2 bases; junction bases outside the gene matches: 4. Looked up from germline, CDR1 is DFQATT and CDR2 is SNEGSKA (reference sequence). CDR3 in amino acids: CSAREQGRGNQPQHF. Written as DNA, the CDR3 is TGCAGTGCTAGAGAACAGGGGAGAGGCAATCAGCCCCAGCATTTT.